Below are 21 T cell receptor beta chains sequenced from a single sample in a study of T cell responses to AZD1222 COVID-19 vaccine. Assay: immunoSEQ multiplex PCR; the TCRdb copy retains only in-frame clones and omits some. The sample contains 200,000 or so clones, about 93% of which appear only once. Source: peripheral blood, taken on day 0 of MenACWY control vaccination. Every receptor here comes from an adult in good health.

V gene TRBV6-5 combines with J gene TRBJ1-1, with 10 bases identical to TRBD1. The germline CDR1 and CDR2 sequences are MNHEY and SVGAGI. With 5 bases clipped from V and 4 bases from J, the junction kept 4 bases outside the gene matches. CDR3 size: 14 residues. The CDR3 loop is CASSTGTGVTEAFF. CDR3 coding DNA: TGTGCCAGCAGTACCGGGACAGGGGTCACTGAAGCTTTCTTT.

The chain joins TRBV5-1 to TRBJ1-4, with D perhaps TRBD1 (5 bases). Germline V CDR1 and CDR2: SGHRS, YFSETQ. V was clipped by 8 bases and J by 0 bases, with 17 bases between them. The CDR3 spans 16 residues. As DNA, the CDR3 is TGCGCCAGTTCTAGACAGCCTACTGCAACTAATGAAAAACTGTTTTTT. This gives the protein CASSRQPTATNEKLFF.

The chain links TRBV2 to TRBJ1-5; D ambiguous. V lost 3 bases and J 0 bases, leaving 6 bases between the germline ends. The CDR3 is made up of 14 amino acids. Germline V lookup: CDR1 SNHLY, CDR2 FYNNEI. DNA of the CDR3: TGTGCCAGCAGTGATCAGCTTAGCAATCAGCCCCAGCATTTT. Its translation: CASSDQLSNQPQHF.

The CDR3 loop is CASRREDTEAFF. The CDR3 DNA follows: TGTGCCAGCAGGAGGGAGGACACTGAAGCTTTCTTT. The J gene is TRBJ1-1, the V gene TRBV2; D not certain. The length of the CDR3 is 12 residues. The V end lost 6 bases, the J end lost 3 bases, and 8 bases lay between the germline ends. Germline-derived CDR1 and CDR2 are SNHLY and FYNNEI.

This chain joins TRBV3-1 (or the pseudogene TRBV3-2) and TRBJ1-2, with D unresolved. The CDR3 loop spans 13 amino acids. CDR1 is LGHDT, CDR2 YNNKEL, per germline (reference sequence). The ends were cut back, 0 bases at V and 4 bases at J, with 6 bases in the middle. CDR3 DNA sequence: TGTGCCAGCAGCCAAGAGGGGAGCTATGGCTACACCTTC. Residues: CASSQEGSYGYTF.

The V call is TRBV19, the J call TRBJ1-3, with TRBD1 matching 8 bases. J was trimmed by 0 bases and V by 9 bases; bases with no gene match: 16. The CDR3 length is 18 residues. CDR1 is LNHDA, CDR2 SQIVND, per germline (reference sequence). The CDR3 DNA reads as TGTGCCAGCCGGACCCGACAGGGGCCTCAAGGCTCTGGAAACACCATATATTTT. Its translation is CASRTRQGPQGSGNTIYF. Supplemented by reference TRBV19 and TRBJ1-3, the full variable domain reads DGGITQSPKYLFRKEGQNVTLSCEQNLNHDAMYWYRQDPGQGLRLIYYSQIVNDFQKGDIAEGYSVSREKKESFPLTVTSAQKNPTAFYLCASRTRQGPQGSGNTIYFGEGSWLTVV.

V gene TRBV7-9 combines with J gene TRBJ1-2; D gene unclear. The V and J ends lost 2 bases and 4 bases respectively, with 8 bases between them. CDR1 and CDR2 from the germline V gene are SEHNR and FQNEAQ (reference sequence). This CDR3 has 13 residues. CDR3 sequence: CASSLSDVYGYTF. CDR3 coding DNA: TGTGCCAGCAGCTTATCAGATGTCTATGGCTACACCTTC.

CDR3 region: CASSQDYGTASPMNTEAFF. The CDR3 DNA follows: TGTGCCAGCAGCCAAGATTACGGGACGGCGAGCCCCATGAACACTGAAGCTTTCTTT. The rearrangement links TRBV3-1 (or the pseudogene TRBV3-2) to TRBJ1-1, with D perhaps matching TRBD1 (5 bases). Per germline, CDR1 LGHDT and CDR2 YNNKEL (reference sequence). With 0 bases removed from V and 0 bases from J, the gap between germline ends came to 20 bases. The CDR3 contains 19 residues.

This clone appeared a single time. This chain joins TRBV9 and TRBJ2-3; 9 positions match TRBD1. The V segment lost 4 bases and the J segment 2 bases; nucleotides outside the gene matches: 14. The CDR3 length is 18 residues. The V gene's germline CDR1 is SGDLS and CDR2 YYNGEE. The CDR3 DNA is TGTGCCAGCAGCATCCGTCCCGGGACAGGGCCCAACACAGATACGCAGTATTTT. Protein: CASSIRPGTGPNTDTQYF.

The chain joins TRBV19 to TRBJ1-2, with D possibly being TRBD1 (6 bases). V was trimmed by 11 bases and J by 4 bases, leaving 20 bases between them. The CDR3 has 14 amino acids. CDR1 is LNHDA, CDR2 SQIVND, per germline (reference sequence). The CDR3 loop reads CASKSTGHLYGYTF. CDR3 nucleotides: TGTGCCTCCAAATCGACAGGCCACCTCTATGGCTACACCTTC.

This rearrangement joins TRBV3-1 (or the pseudogene TRBV3-2) to TRBJ2-3; D is possibly TRBD1 (6 bases). The V end was cut by 0 bases, the J end by 1 base, with 11 bases between. The CDR3 has 16 residues. CDR1 is LGHDT and CDR2 is YNNKEL in the germline V gene (reference sequence). CDR3 DNA: TGTGCCAGCAGCCAAGAATGGGGGCCGGGCACAGATACGCAGTATTTT. It is translated as CASSQEWGPGTDTQYF.

The rearrangement joins TRBV11-1 to TRBJ1-1, with D possibly TRBD1 on 6 matching bases. The V end lost 5 bases, the J end lost 1 base, and 17 bases lay between the germline ends. CDR1 is SGHAT and CDR2 is FQDESV in the germline V gene (reference sequence). The CDR3 contains 16 residues. CDR3 loop: CASSIGQGRGNTEAFF. The DNA for the CDR3 is TGTGCCAGCAGCATCGGCCAGGGGCGGGGGAACACTGAAGCTTTCTTT.

The genes are TRBV29-1 and TRBJ2-1, with TRBD1 matching over 10 bases. The junction had 5 bases not matched to a gene; V was cut back by 5 bases and J by 7 bases. The germline CDR1 and CDR2 sequences are SQVTM and ANQGSEA. This CDR3 is built from 13 residues. The CDR3 nucleotides read TGCAGCGTTCGACAGGGGGCGCAGAATGAGCAGTTCTTC. Amino acid sequence: CSVRQGAQNEQFF.

This rearrangement joins TRBV5-5 to TRBJ2-7; 10 bases line up with TRBD1. V was clipped by 7 bases and J by 4 bases; unmatched bases: 5. The CDR3 is 13 residues long. Germline V lookup: CDR1 SGHKS, CDR2 YYEKEE (reference sequence). CDR3 sequence (DNA): TGTGCCAGCGGAGGGACAGGGGAATACGAGCAGTACTTC. It codes for CASGGTGEYEQYF.

The rearrangement uses TRBV5-1 and TRBJ2-2, with 10 bases that match TRBD2. J was trimmed by 4 bases and V by 2 bases; bases with no gene match: 5. The CDR3 has 16 amino acids. Germline loops: CDR1 SGHRS, CDR2 YFSETQ. CDR3 coding DNA: TGCGCCAGCAGCTTAAGCGGGACTAGCGCCACCGGGGAGCTGTTTTTT. This sequence encodes CASSLSGTSATGELFF.

CDR3 amino acids: CASISGGTGGDEQFF. The CDR3 DNA is TGTGCCAGCATCTCGGGCGGGACAGGGGGCGATGAGCAGTTCTTC. V and J are TRBV6-5 and TRBJ2-1; 12 bases are shared with TRBD1. V was clipped by 7 bases and J by 8 bases; unmatched bases: 9. The CDR3 spans 15 residues. Germline lookup yields CDR1 MNHEY and CDR2 SVGAGI.

The genes are TRBV10-1 and TRBJ1-5; a weak D match, TRBD1 (6 bases). Between the trimmed V and J ends, which lost 10 bases and 6 bases, there was a span of 13 bases. The CDR3 is made up of 12 amino acids. The germline CDR1 and CDR2 sequences are WNHNN and SYGVQD (reference sequence). The CDR3 nucleotides are TGCGCCACCTCTACAGGGCTTCAGCCCCAGCATTTT. It specifies CATSTGLQPQHF.

This chain connects TRBV5-1 to TRBJ1-3; D unclear. CDR3 size: 15 residues. CDR1 SGHRS and CDR2 YFSETQ come from the germline V gene. The V end lost 0 bases, the J end lost 2 bases, and 9 bases lay between the germline ends. In DNA, the CDR3 is TGCGCCAGCAGCTTGGCCCAGGCGGCTGGAAACACCATATATTTT. This codes for CASSLAQAAGNTIYF.

This chain joins TRBV14 and TRBJ1-2; D gene uncertain. Germline-derived CDR1 and CDR2 are SGHDN and FVKESK. The length of the CDR3 is 15 residues. Trimming removed 1 base at V and 4 bases at J, with 13 bases between. The chain's CDR3 is CASSQGTTVGYGYTF. In DNA form, the CDR3 reads TGTGCCAGCAGCCAAGGAACCACAGTGGGCTATGGCTACACCTTC.

The chain joins TRBV29-1 to TRBJ1-3, with D possibly matching TRBD1 (6 bases). Germline assignment: CDR1 SQVTM and CDR2 ANQGSEA. V lost 4 bases and J lost 2, with 6 bases in between. The CDR3 runs 12 residues. The CDR3 is CSVGQAGNTIYF. The CDR3 nucleotides read TGCAGCGTTGGACAGGCTGGAAACACCATATATTTT.

The V and J genes are TRBV19 and TRBJ1-5; D might be TRBD1 (5 bases). Trimming removed 6 bases from V and 4 bases from J, with 16 bases in between. Germline V gene data show CDR1 as LNHDA and CDR2 as SQIVND (reference sequence). The CDR3 has 15 amino acids. In nucleotides, the CDR3 is TGTGCCAGTAGCTCTGGGGCAGGGAGAAATCAGCCCCAGCATTTT. Translation: CASSSGAGRNQPQHF. The variable domain in full, completed from reference TRBV19 and TRBJ1-5, reads DGGITQSPKYLFRKEGQNVTLSCEQNLNHDAMYWYRQDPGQGLRLIYYSQIVNDFQKGDIAEGYSVSREKKESFPLTVTSAQKNPTAFYLCASSSGAGRNQPQHFGDGTRLSIL.